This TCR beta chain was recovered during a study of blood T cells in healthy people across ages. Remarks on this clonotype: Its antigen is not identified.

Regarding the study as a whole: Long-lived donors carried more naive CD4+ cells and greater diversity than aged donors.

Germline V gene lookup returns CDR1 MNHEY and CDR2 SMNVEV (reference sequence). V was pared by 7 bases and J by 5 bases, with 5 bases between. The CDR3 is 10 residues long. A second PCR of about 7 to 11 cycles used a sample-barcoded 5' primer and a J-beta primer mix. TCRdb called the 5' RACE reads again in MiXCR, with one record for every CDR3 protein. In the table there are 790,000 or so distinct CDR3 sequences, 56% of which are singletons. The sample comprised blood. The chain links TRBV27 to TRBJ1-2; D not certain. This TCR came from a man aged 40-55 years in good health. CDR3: CASTVYGYTF. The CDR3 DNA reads TGTGCCAGCACCGTGTATGGCTACACCTTC.